This T cell receptor (beta chain) derives from a study of OX40 agonist ivuxolimab in advanced cancers. Sequencing used immunoSEQ multiplex PCR; TCRdb keeps in-frame clones, though not all of them. The repertoire holds tens of thousands of clones, with roughly nine tenths as singletons. V shed 2 bases and J shed 5 bases, with 9 bases lying between them. The CDR3 loop spans 13 amino acids. CDR1 and CDR2 from the germline V gene are GTSNPN and SVGIG (reference sequence). The sequence was collected from an adult with an advanced solid tumor such as melanoma, head and neck, liver or kidney cancer. V is TRBV30 and J is TRBJ2-2; D call uncertain. The material sequenced was CD4+ or CD8+ T cells sorted from blood, taken in a trial of the OX40 agonist ivuxolimab. In nucleotides, the CDR3 is TGTGCCTGGAGTCGGCTGATTACCGGGGAGCTGTTTTTT. It yields the protein CAWSRLITGELFF.